Each of the 3 T cell receptor beta chains below was sequenced from the same sample in a study of regulatory T cells in long-lasting Graves disease (dated by TCRdb to about 2021). In light of the paper, this sample's time point label describes: newly diagnosed GD, antithyroid drugs for less than 3 months. For both TCR sequencing and RNA sequencing, RNA was extracted from PBMCs using TRIzol. Libraries came from multiplex PCR. The data were produced on an Illumina HiSeq 4000. iRepertoire HTBI primers and Arm-PCR amplification of CDR3 regions were used to construct TCR beta libraries. The public reads were reanalyzed by TCRdb: fastp trimming at Q25, MiXCR alignment, in-frame beta chains only. Duplicate CDR3 protein sequences are folded into a single record with the most common DNA and genes. The sample contains around 400,000 distinct CDR3 sequences, roughly 15% of them found a single time. The ten biggest clones cover 22% of the sample.

Sequencing was performed on peripheral blood mononuclear cells (PBMCs), taken at new diagnosis, from a patient treated with antithyroid drugs. These receptors all come from a female donor with Graves disease.

V usage is TRBV5-6 and J usage is TRBJ1-5; D is unresolved. The ends were cut back, 8 bases at V and 0 bases at J, with 15 bases in the middle. This CDR3 is built from 15 residues. CDR1 and CDR2 (germline): SGHDT, YYEEEE. The CDR3 DNA reads as TGTGCCAGTTCACAATATGGAGGTAGCAATCAGCCCCAGCATTTT. Amino acids: CASSQYGGSNQPQHF.

This clonotype was detected many times. This sequence joins TRBV11-2 and TRBJ2-1; D might be TRBD2 (6 bases). V was trimmed by 8 bases and J by 4 bases, leaving 18 bases between them. This CDR3 spans 15 amino acids. Germline CDR1 reads SGHAT; CDR2 reads FQNNGV. This CDR3 is CASEGGWGVYNEQFF. The DNA for the CDR3 is TGTGCCAGCGAGGGTGGGTGGGGGGTATACAATGAGCAGTTCTTC.

The chain carries TRBV7-8 and TRBJ1-1; weak D call: TRBD1 (5 bases). The V gene's germline CDR1 is SGHVS and CDR2 FQNEAQ. Trimming cost V 2 bases and J 1 base, with 11 bases left between them. The CDR3 is 15 amino acids. CDR3 in amino acids: CASSLRGRENTEAFF. CDR3 DNA sequence: TGTGCCAGCAGCTTAAGGGGCAGGGAGAACACTGAAGCTTTCTTT.